The 18 T cell receptor beta chains in this list originate from one sample, sequenced in a study of blood T cell repertoires in COVID-19. Data came from immunoSEQ multiplex PCR; TCRdb stores just in-frame clones and leaves some out. The sample lists tens of thousands of clones, approximately 88% seen once, with about 2.3% in the top ten. Source material: peripheral blood. These receptors originate from a human donor in a cohort sampled during active COVID-19.

This clone showed up just once. V and J are TRBV2 and TRBJ1-2, with D perhaps TRBD1 (5 bases). The CDR3 totals 15 residues. Trimming removed 8 bases from V and 5 bases from J, with 21 bases in between. CDR1 SNHLY and CDR2 FYNNEI come from the germline V gene. DNA for the CDR3: TGTGCCAGCGCCGGGGGACTCACCCCCGCTTATGGCTACACCTTC. It encodes CASAGGLTPAYGYTF.

This rearrangement joins TRBV5-8 to TRBJ2-1; 9 bases map to TRBD1. CDR1 and CDR2 from the germline V gene are SGHTS and YDEGEE. Trimming took 4 bases from V and 4 from J; bases not matched to a gene: 9. This CDR3 has 16 amino acids. The CDR3 nucleotides read TGTGCCAGCAGCGGTCCGGGACAGGGAGTTTACAATGAGCAGTTCTTC. Encoded protein: CASSGPGQGVYNEQFF.

V gene TRBV6-5 combines with J gene TRBJ1-2; D possibly corresponds to TRBD1 (6 bases). Germline values: CDR1 MNHEY, CDR2 SVGAGI. This CDR3 is 14 amino acids long. V was cut by 3 bases and J by 8 bases, with 16 bases left in between. CDR3 protein: CASSYSPGARGYTF. Written as DNA, the CDR3 is TGTGCCAGCAGTTATTCTCCAGGGGCGCGGGGCTACACCTTC.

The rearrangement uses TRBV2 and TRBJ2-5; 12 nucleotides line up with TRBD2. From germline, CDR1 is SNHLY and CDR2 FYNNEI. Trimming took 6 bases from V and 5 from J; bases not matched to a gene: 4. The CDR3 spans 14 residues. The CDR3: CASRAGTSGETQYF. CDR3 nucleotides: TGTGCCAGCAGGGCCGGGACTAGCGGGGAGACCCAGTACTTC.

The CDR3 coding sequence is TGTGCCAGCGGCCGATTGTATAGGCCGACAGGGGAGTTCACTGAAGCTTTCTTT. Amino acids: CASGRLYRPTGEFTEAFF. The chain uses TRBV6-6 and TRBJ1-1, with 8 bases lining up with TRBD1. The CDR3 totals 18 residues. From germline, CDR1 is MNHNY and CDR2 SVGAGI (reference sequence). Unmatched junction bases numbered 21, after V lost 8 bases and J lost 4 bases.

Only one count was recorded for this clone. CDR3 DNA sequence: TGTGCCAGCAGGGAGGAGGGAGGGAGTCAGCCCCAGCATTTT. Its protein is CASREEGGSQPQHF. V and J are TRBV2 and TRBJ1-5; D not certain. There are 14 residues in the CDR3. The germline CDR1 and CDR2 sequences are SNHLY and FYNNEI. Trimming removed 6 bases from V and 6 bases from J, with 15 bases in between.

As to this clone: One junction end disagrees with the germline gene, perhaps due to a read error. The V call is TRBV18, the J call TRBJ2-5; D call uncertain. CDR3 size: 12 residues. Germline V gene lookup returns CDR1 KGHSH and CDR2 LQKENI. The CDR3 nucleotides read TGTGCCGGCTCGCAGGAAAAAGAGACCCAGTACTTC. Translated: CAGSQEKETQYF.

This chain joins TRBV24-1 and TRBJ2-5; weak D call: TRBD2 (5 bases). The germline V gene encodes CDR1 KGHDR and CDR2 SFDVKD. Trimming took 4 bases from V and 2 from J, leaving 13 bases between them. The CDR3 is made up of 15 amino acids. The CDR3 here is CATSEGSLAQETQYF. The CDR3 region has the DNA TGTGCCACCAGTGAGGGGAGTCTAGCACAAGAGACCCAGTACTTC.

The chain employs TRBV6-2 or TRBV6-3 and TRBJ1-2; no definite D call. Trimming shortened V by 2 bases and J by 0 bases, and 16 bases separated the two germline ends. Per the germline V gene, CDR1 is MNHEY and CDR2 is SVGEGT. This CDR3 has 17 residues. CDR3 region: CASSYRPSRLTNYGYTF. Written as DNA, the CDR3 is TGTGCCAGCAGTTACCGGCCTTCGAGGCTTACTAACTATGGCTACACCTTC.

V usage is TRBV19 and J usage is TRBJ2-3; no definite D call. This CDR3 comprises 14 residues. Germline V gene data show CDR1 as LNHDA and CDR2 as SQIVND (reference sequence). V dropped 5 bases and J dropped 2 bases, with 11 bases sitting between them. The CDR3 DNA sequence: TGTGCCAGTAGTCGTGGGCGAGACACAGATACGCAGTATTTT. Its translation: CASSRGRDTDTQYF.

The CDR3 sequence is CASSYNIGTGGDEQFF. As DNA, the CDR3 is TGTGCCAGCAGTTATAATATCGGGACAGGGGGCGATGAGCAGTTCTTC. The chain is built from TRBV6-5 and TRBJ2-1, with 12 bases identical to TRBD1. V was pared by 3 bases and J by 8 bases, with 8 bases of the junction left unmatched. Looked up from germline, CDR1 is MNHEY and CDR2 is SVGAGI. This CDR3 region has 16 residues.

This chain joins TRBV11-2 and TRBJ2-6; 10 positions match TRBD2. From germline, CDR1 is SGHAT and CDR2 FQNNGV. CDR3 size: 19 residues. After removal of 5 bases from V and 0 bases from J, the junction contained 10 bases not matched to a gene. For the CDR3, the DNA is TGTGCCAGCAGCGGATTCCTCCTAGCGGGGGCCTCTGGGGCCAACGTCCTGACTTTC. Its translation is CASSGFLLAGASGANVLTF.

This clone occurred a few times. J is TRBJ2-7 and V is TRBV28; weak D call: TRBD2 (6 bases). The ends were cut back, 6 bases at V and 2 bases at J, with 11 bases in the middle. CDR1 is MDHEN and CDR2 is SYDVKM in the germline V gene. This CDR3 spans 13 amino acids. CDR3 nucleotides: TGTGCCAGCAGCGTACGGGGGACCTACGAGCAGTACTTC. Protein: CASSVRGTYEQYF.

This chain uses TRBV27 with TRBJ1-2; 7 bases match TRBD1. CDR1 MNHEY and CDR2 SMNVEV come from the germline V gene (reference sequence). Unmatched junction bases numbered 10, after V lost 4 bases and J lost 8 bases. This CDR3 is built from 14 residues. The CDR3, as DNA: TGTGCCAGCAGTTGGACAGGCGACTGGAAGGGCTACACCTTC. This encodes CASSWTGDWKGYTF.

V gene TRBV4-1 combines with J gene TRBJ2-1; no clear D. V was pared by 5 bases and J by 2 bases, with 13 bases between. Germline V gene lookup returns CDR1 MGHRA and CDR2 YSYEKL. The CDR3 has 15 amino acids. Here the CDR3 reads CASSSLDSAYNEQFF. Written as DNA, the CDR3 is TGCGCCAGCAGCAGCCTAGATTCCGCCTACAATGAGCAGTTCTTC.

CDR3 nucleotide sequence: TGTGCCAGTAGTCCCTCAGCCGGGGCAGATACGCAGTATTTT. This gives the protein CASSPSAGADTQYF. V gene TRBV19 combines with J gene TRBJ2-3; maybe TRBD2 (5 bases). The CDR3 length is 14 residues. Per the germline V gene, CDR1 is LNHDA and CDR2 is SQIVND (reference sequence). Deletions cut 5 bases from V and 4 bases from J, with 13 bases between. Variable domain in full (rest from reference TRBV19 and TRBJ2-3): DGGITQSPKYLFRKEGQNVTLSCEQNLNHDAMYWYRQDPGQGLRLIYYSQIVNDFQKGDIAEGYSVSREKKESFPLTVTSAQKNPTAFYLCASSPSAGADTQYFGPGTRLTVL.

This chain uses TRBV28 with TRBJ2-2, with 9 bases identical to TRBD1. The CDR3 contains 13 residues. Looked up from germline, CDR1 is MDHEN and CDR2 is SYDVKM. In DNA, the CDR3 is TGTGCAGTCTACAGGGGGCGTACCGGGGAGCTGTTTTTT. Encoded protein: CAVYRGRTGELFF. The full variable domain, completed using reference TRBV28 and TRBJ2-2, is DVKVTQSSRYLVKRTGEKVFLECVQDMDHENMFWYRQDPGLGLRLIYFSYDVKMKEKGDIPEGYSVSREKKERFSLILESASTNQTSMYLCAVYRGRTGELFFGEGSRLTVL.

This chain links TRBV28 with TRBJ2-3, with D tentatively TRBD2 (6 bases). CDR1 is MDHEN, CDR2 SYDVKM, per germline. The CDR3 contains 15 residues. V shed 2 bases and J shed 1 base, with 10 bases lying between them. CDR3 DNA: TGTGCCAGCAGTTTACGGCGGGGCCGCACAGATACGCAGTATTTT. It yields the protein CASSLRRGRTDTQYF.